These 21 T cell receptor beta chains were sequenced from one sample in a study of graft-versus-host responses after intestinal transplantation. TCRdb's table, derived via immunoSEQ multiplex PCR, lists solely in-frame clones and lacks some. The data show 75,000 to 100,000 clones, about nine tenths seen once. Source: PBMCs, taken around 450 days after intestinal transplant. The source is a human patient who received an intestinal transplant, so some T cells may come from the graft donor.

The rearrangement joins TRBV5-6 to TRBJ2-7; D may correspond to TRBD1 or TRBD2 (6 bases each). Judging by the DNA end, TRBJ2-5 fits better; the J call may be wrong. The germline gives CDR1 SGHDT, CDR2 YYEEEE. This CDR3 has 16 amino acids. The CDR3 is CASRGGRSIVQETQYF. As DNA, the CDR3 is TGTGCCAGCAGAGGGGGGCGGTCGATCGTCCAAGAGACCCAGTACTTC.

V usage is TRBV5-1 and J usage is TRBJ1-1; no definite D call. This CDR3 has 14 amino acids. Germline V gene data show CDR1 as SGHRS and CDR2 as YFSETQ. V dropped 0 bases and J dropped 0 bases, with 6 bases sitting between them. CDR3 residues: CASSLVSLNTEAFF. In DNA, the CDR3 is TGCGCCAGCAGCTTGGTGAGCCTGAACACTGAAGCTTTCTTT.

The J gene is TRBJ2-5, the V gene TRBV6-5, with D uncertain. The V end lost 7 bases, the J end lost 2 bases, and 11 bases lay between the germline ends. This CDR3 spans 13 amino acids. Per the germline V gene, CDR1 is MNHEY and CDR2 is SVGAGI. The CDR3 is CASTPRGQETQYF. The DNA for the CDR3 is TGTGCCAGCACACCCCGTGGGCAAGAGACCCAGTACTTC.

This chain connects TRBV12-2 to TRBJ2-7. TRBV12-2 is a pseudogene. The CDR3 length is 14 residues. For the CDR3, the DNA is TGTGCAAGTCGCTGGAACTGGGTCTCCTACGAGCAGTACTTC. This translates into CASRWNWVSYEQYF.

The chain uses TRBV9 and TRBJ1-1, with 8 nucleotides matching TRBD1. CDR1 is SGDLS and CDR2 is YYNGEE in the germline V gene. There are 12 residues in the CDR3. V trimming: 4 bases; J trimming: 9 bases; junction bases outside the gene matches: 5. For the CDR3, the DNA is TGTGCCAGCAGCCAGGGGGCGGACCAAGCTTTCTTT. The encoded protein is CASSQGADQAFF. Combining the CDR3 with reference TRBV9 and TRBJ1-1 gives the whole variable domain DSGVTQTPKHLITATGQRVTLRCSPRSGDLSVYWYQQSLDQGLQFLIQYYNGEERAKGNILERFSAQQFPDLHSELNLSSLELGDSALYFCASSQGADQAFFGQGTRLTVV.

The CDR3 loop reads CASSLSIGLVLGELFF. The CDR3 bases are TGTGCCAGCAGCTTATCCATCGGACTAGTGCTCGGGGAGCTGTTTTTT. The rearrangement uses TRBV11-2 and TRBJ2-2, with 7 bases identical to TRBD2. This CDR3 contains 16 residues. The V gene end was trimmed by 2 bases and the J gene end by 7 bases; junction bases not matched to a gene: 10. Germline-derived CDR1 and CDR2 are SGHAT and FQNNGV. The full variable domain, with the rest looked up from reference TRBV11-2 and TRBJ2-2, is EAGVAQSPRYKIIEKRQSVAFWCNPISGHATLYWYQQILGQGPKLLIQFQNNGVVDDSQLPKDRFSAERLKGVDSTLKIQPAKLEDSAVYLCASSLSIGLVLGELFFGEGSRLTVL.

The V and J genes are TRBV5-1 and TRBJ1-1, with a possible D match to TRBD1 (5 bases). V was clipped by 1 base and J by 2 bases, with 9 bases between them. The CDR3 loop spans 14 amino acids. Germline V gives CDR1 SGHRS, CDR2 YFSETQ. CDR3 loop: CASSLSQGNTEAFF. As DNA, the CDR3 is TGCGCCAGCAGCTTGAGTCAGGGCAACACTGAAGCTTTCTTT.

The J gene is TRBJ2-3, the V gene TRBV2; D not resolved. This CDR3 has 13 residues. Trimming stripped 4 bases from V and 7 bases from J, with 12 bases between. Looked up from germline, CDR1 is SNHLY and CDR2 is FYNNEI. CDR3 sequence reads: CASSVELTNTQYF. The CDR3 DNA sequence: TGTGCCAGCAGTGTTGAGTTGACGAATACGCAGTATTTT.

J is TRBJ2-6 and V is TRBV6-5; D is undetermined. The CDR3 consists of 16 residues. Germline V gene lookup returns CDR1 MNHEY and CDR2 SVGAGI. V was trimmed by 2 bases and J by 4 bases, leaving 12 bases between them. Here the CDR3 reads CASSYGQAGGANVLTF. CDR3 sequence (DNA): TGTGCCAGCAGTTACGGGCAGGCTGGGGGGGCCAACGTCCTGACTTTC.

The chain carries TRBV6-4 and TRBJ2-5; 9 bases agree with TRBD2. V lost 2 bases and J lost 2; bases outside the gene matches: 3. The germline CDR1 and CDR2 sequences are MRHNA and SNTAGT. This CDR3 has 15 amino acids. The CDR3 spells CASSDRAGGQETQYF. The DNA for the CDR3 is TGTGCCAGCAGTGACAGGGCGGGGGGGCAAGAGACCCAGTACTTC.

V gene TRBV4-1 combines with J gene TRBJ2-3; D may be TRBD1 (5 bases). CDR3 length: 15 amino acids. V was trimmed by 3 bases and J by 2 bases, leaving 12 bases between them. Germline V CDR1 and CDR2: MGHRA, YSYEKL. CDR3 protein: CASSHRDSVTDTQYF. The CDR3, as DNA: TGCGCCAGCAGCCACCGTGACAGTGTCACAGATACGCAGTATTTT.

The chain recombines TRBV19 with TRBJ1-1; D not resolved. Germline V gene sequence: CDR1 LNHDA, CDR2 SQIVND (reference sequence). The CDR3 consists of 15 residues. V was trimmed by 1 base and J by 0 bases, leaving 9 bases between them. The chain's CDR3 is CASSIVGPLNTEAFF. CDR3 nucleotide sequence: TGTGCCAGTAGTATAGTGGGCCCTCTGAACACTGAAGCTTTCTTT.

The chain joins TRBV18 to TRBJ2-1; D is ambiguous. V was pared by 1 base and J by 9 bases, with 16 bases between. CDR1 is KGHSH, CDR2 LQKENI, per germline. There are 15 residues in the CDR3. In DNA, the CDR3 is TGTGCCAGCTCACCACAGGCGTTCGAGAGCAGTGAGCAGTTCTTC. As protein: CASSPQAFESSEQFF.

The J gene is TRBJ2-3, the V gene TRBV10-3; TRBD2 agrees at 9 bases. The CDR3 is 16 residues long. Germline V gene sequence: CDR1 ENHRY, CDR2 SYGVKD. The V and J ends lost 10 bases and 0 bases, in that order; junction bases with no gene match: 11. The CDR3 nucleotides are TGTGCCACCCGGGAGGTAGCGGGGGCTAGCACAGATACGCAGTATTTT. Translation: CATREVAGASTDTQYF.

In DNA, the CDR3 is TGTGCCATCAGTGAGTCGTCGGGGGGAGGCTATGGCTACACCTTC. This translates into CAISESSGGGYGYTF. The chain uses TRBV10-3 and TRBJ1-2; D possibly corresponds to TRBD1 (5 bases). Trimming cost V 0 bases and J 4 bases, with 12 bases left between them. The CDR3 length is 15 residues. Germline V gene sequence: CDR1 ENHRY, CDR2 SYGVKD.

The CDR3 is CASSYDRGLPGELFF. In DNA, the CDR3 is TGTGCCAGCAGTTACGACAGGGGGTTGCCCGGGGAGCTGTTTTTT. The rearrangement joins TRBV6-5 to TRBJ2-2; 9 positions agree with TRBD1. This CDR3 is built from 15 residues. The germline V gene encodes CDR1 MNHEY and CDR2 SVGAGI. The V segment lost 2 bases and the J segment 6 bases; nucleotides outside the gene matches: 4.

The chain carries TRBV2 and TRBJ2-1; D might be TRBD2 (6 bases). Trimming took off 9 bases at V and 9 bases at J, with 15 bases between the two ends. The CDR3 consists of 12 residues. In germline, CDR1 is SNHLY, CDR2 FYNNEI. Here the CDR3 reads CARGAAGFEQFF. In nucleotides, the CDR3 is TGTGCCAGAGGGGCGGCGGGGTTTGAGCAGTTCTTC.

J is TRBJ1-1 and V is TRBV18, with D perhaps TRBD1 (5 bases). This CDR3 has 14 amino acids. Germline assignment: CDR1 KGHSH and CDR2 LQKENI. V lost 3 bases, J lost 4 bases, and 12 bases lay in between. The CDR3 DNA sequence: TGTGCCAGCTCACCCGGGACGATGAGCACTGAAGCTTTCTTT. Protein product: CASSPGTMSTEAFF.

This rearrangement joins TRBV29-1 to TRBJ2-5; TRBD2 agrees at 14 bases. CDR3 length equals 15 residues. Germline V gene sequence: CDR1 SQVTM, CDR2 ANQGSEA. J lost 1 base, V lost 7 bases, and 5 bases had no gene match. The CDR3 DNA follows: TGCAGCGCGGGACTAGCGGGGGACCTCCAAGAGACCCAGTACTTC. It is translated as CSAGLAGDLQETQYF.

The CDR3 DNA reads TGTGCCAGCAGCTTCGGAGTTGGGGGGGAGCTGTTTTTT. This gives the protein CASSFGVGGELFF. The chain has TRBV7-3 and TRBJ2-2; D is unclear. The CDR3 loop spans 13 amino acids. Trimming took 3 bases from V and 8 from J, leaving 10 bases between them. Germline V lookup: CDR1 SGHTA, CDR2 FQGTGA.

CDR3 bases: TGTGCCAGCAGCCAAGAGGGGGCCAGCAATGAGCAGTTCTTC. Encoded protein: CASSQEGASNEQFF. The rearrangement uses TRBV4-2 and TRBJ2-1, with a weak D call TRBD1 (6 bases). The CDR3 consists of 14 residues. Germline V gene lookup returns CDR1 LGHNA and CDR2 YNFKEQ. V shed 0 bases and J shed 6 bases, with 9 bases lying between them.